This T cell receptor beta chain came from a study of blood T cells in healthy people across ages (dated by TCRdb to the mid-2010s). Regarding the complete study: In model experiments, template switching captured roughly one uniquely barcoded TCR beta cDNA molecule for every two T cells. The study analyzed two additional independent replicas of 1 million unique cDNA reads from the same blood draw for two donors, one aged 18 to 29 and one aged 80 or older. The study measured age-related changes in TCR beta repertoire diversity using deep sequencing normalized with unique cDNA molecular identifiers. The donors were split into four age groups: young (average 16 years), middle-aged (roughly 42), aged (around 67) and long-lived (approximately 80). The paper as a whole reports these results and caveats: Conclusive comparison of naive and antigen-experienced compartments was prevented by the profiling of bulk unsorted PBMCs. Because the CMV infection status of the donors was unknown, age-related changes in expanded clonotypes may potentially have been confounded. The percentage of naive T cells measured by flow cytometry correlated strongly with observed TCR beta diversity. Total diversity estimates from one million sequenced T cells were considered lower bounds and underestimates. Compared with the aged group, more naive CD4+ T cells, fewer expanded clones and increased TCR diversity were shown by the long-lived group, suggesting age selection. Observed TCR beta diversity per million T cells fell roughly linearly with age, and a significant reduction was already apparent by age around 40.

At the junction V is shortened by 0 bases and J by 4 bases, with 10 bases in between. According to the germline V gene, CDR1 reads MNHEY and CDR2 reads SVGAGI. The CDR3 sequence holds 14 residues, the cysteine and phenylalanine included. Of the read, only the CDR3 DNA is kept; its 42 bases are in frame from base 1. The approximately 40 donors, aged 6 to 90 years, were systemically healthy Caucasian individuals from Russia. Roughly 9 milliliters of peripheral blood were drawn from each donor into EDTA-treated Vacutainer tubes. Ficoll-Paque density-gradient centrifugation was used to isolate PBMCs, with at least 6 million obtained per sample. Total RNA, at least 6 micrograms per sample, was extracted from PBMCs with Trizol reagent. For every donor, flow cytometry on a PBMC aliquot measured the percentage of naive CD45RAhigh/CD27high T cells. Comment on this clonotype: Its antigen remains unidentified. No much larger clone is present one base from it, and per-base qualities are unavailable.

The library was generated by 5' RACE. TCRdb shows the sequencer as Illumina HiSeq 2500. A second about 7 to 11 cycle PCR used a sample-barcoded 5' primer and a J-beta primer mix. A unique molecular identifier was introduced onto each TCR beta cDNA molecule by a template-switch 5' adaptor carrying 12 random nucleotides. Each sample yielded at least 2.5 million CDR3-containing paired-end reads. The Mint cDNA synthesis kit, primed by a TRBC-specific oligonucleotide, was used to synthesize first-strand cDNA from all RNA. After uracil-DNA glycosylase treatment, a first 18-cycle PCR used universal primers M1SS and BC2_uni_R on all cDNA. Turning to the authors' computational methods: Each sample was normalized by randomly selecting 1 million high-quality reads, each carrying a distinct molecular identifier. Reads with shared molecular identifiers were discarded instead of being binned into consensus sequences. CDR3 identification, clonotype clustering and error correction used MiTCR with a Q25 quality threshold and the strictest error-elimination algorithm. A nonparametric unseen species model with Euler transformation was used to estimate lower-bound total TCR beta diversity. Clones were called with MiXCR by TCRdb after fastp trimmed the public reads at Q25, and only in-frame beta chains were retained. CDR3 protein sequences are deduplicated, and each keeps its most common genes and DNA. These V and J calls originate from TCRdb's pipeline instead of the authors' own analysis. The sample yields over 700,000 distinct CDR3 sequences; roughly 25% were counted once. Under 9.5% of the sample is taken by the ten largest.

In addition, the sample was reused for a study of T cells of mothers and their children. That second publication adds: Nine systemically healthy Caucasian individuals, comprising three mothers and their six children, were included as donors. cDNA synthesis used all of the extracted RNA, with approximately 1.6 ug of RNA in each 15 ul reaction. In the second PCR, the M1S primer added sample barcodes and 2-4 random nucleotides. Over 8.5 million TCR beta CDR3 reads were obtained for each mother, and 2.5 million to 3.5 million reads were obtained for each child. TCR recombination output is similarly shaped by thymic selection in related and unrelated pairs, with a minor effect exerted by inherited differences. Related mother-child pairs always showed normalized repertoire overlap that was slightly higher than in unrelated mother-child pairs, though the difference was never significant. With a sensitivity of around 97 clones per million clonotypes, no persistent microchimeric T cell clones were detected. Deep NGS was used in the study to compare the TCR beta repertoires of mothers and children and to look for features that separate related mother-child pairs from unrelated individuals. The mean age was around 40 +/- 4 years for the mothers and around 10 +/- 4 years for the children. After adapters were ligated using NEBNext reagents, the libraries underwent 100+100 nt paired-end sequencing on an Illumina HiSeq 2000. To avoid cross-contamination, the mother libraries and the child libraries were prepared a month apart and sequenced in separate runs. Each donor had between roughly 450,000 and 2,100,000 distinct TCR beta clonotypes identified. Naive TCR beta clonotypes were estimated from low-frequency clonotypes matched to each donor's FACS-determined naive share, without sorting.

The sequence came from a boy under 18 in good health. The sequenced sample was blood. The chain links TRBV6-5 with TRBJ2-7, with TRBD1 tentatively as D gene (5 bases match). CDR3 protein: CASSYSARAYEQYF. The sequenced DNA: TGTGCCAGCAGTTACTCGGCCAGGGCTTACGAGCAGTACTTC.